The present TCR beta chain was sequenced within a study of blood T cell repertoires in COVID-19. In the study overall: There were acute and convalescent COVID-19 samples, and they came from the United States, Italy and Spain. The cDNA or gDNA used as material had been derived from T cells, B-cell-depleted T cells, or PBMCs.

With 7 bases removed from V and 6 bases from J, the gap between germline ends came to 12 bases. The CDR3 covers 13 residues. The germline V gene has CDR1 WSHSY and CDR2 SAAADI. This clone was counted between two and nine times. In the authors' methods: Scientists estimated how many nucleated cells there were by amplifying reference gene primers. Method: immunoSEQ multiplex PCR; TCRdb's copy keeps in-frame clones and lacks some. That table furnishes V, J and clone size, whereas the DNA furnished D and trimming. This table holds about 270,000 clones, 86% found once. This chain connects TRBV10-2 to TRBJ2-2, with D possibly TRBD2 on 5 matching bases. The clonotype comes from a man aged 40-50 years with active or convalescent COVID-19. The source material was peripheral blood. The CDR3 reads CASIGDGAGELFF. CDR3 nucleotide sequence: TGCGCCAGCATCGGGGATGGGGCCGGGGAGCTGTTTTTT.